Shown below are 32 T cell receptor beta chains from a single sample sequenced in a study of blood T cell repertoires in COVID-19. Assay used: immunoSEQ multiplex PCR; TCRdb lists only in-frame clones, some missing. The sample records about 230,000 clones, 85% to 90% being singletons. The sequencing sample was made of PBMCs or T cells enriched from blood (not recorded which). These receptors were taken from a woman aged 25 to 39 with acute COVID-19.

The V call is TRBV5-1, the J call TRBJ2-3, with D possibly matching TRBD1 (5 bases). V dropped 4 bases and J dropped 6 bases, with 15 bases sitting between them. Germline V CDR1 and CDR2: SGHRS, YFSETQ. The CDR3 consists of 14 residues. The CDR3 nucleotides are TGCGCCAGCAGCCTAAGACAGTCTCCCGATACGCAGTATTTT. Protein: CASSLRQSPDTQYF.

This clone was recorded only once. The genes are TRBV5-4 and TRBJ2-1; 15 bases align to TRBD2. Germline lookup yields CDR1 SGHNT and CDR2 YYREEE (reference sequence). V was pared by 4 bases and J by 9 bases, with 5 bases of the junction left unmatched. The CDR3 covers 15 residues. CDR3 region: CASSQGLAGGLEQFF. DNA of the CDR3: TGTGCCAGCAGCCAGGGACTAGCGGGGGGTCTTGAGCAGTTCTTC.

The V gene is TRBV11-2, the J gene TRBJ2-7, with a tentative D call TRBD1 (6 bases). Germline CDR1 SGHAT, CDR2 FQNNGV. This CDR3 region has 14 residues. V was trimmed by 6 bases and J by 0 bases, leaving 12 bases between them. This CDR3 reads CASSPRTASYEQYF. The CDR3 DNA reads TGTGCCAGCAGTCCGCGGACAGCCTCCTACGAGCAGTACTTC.

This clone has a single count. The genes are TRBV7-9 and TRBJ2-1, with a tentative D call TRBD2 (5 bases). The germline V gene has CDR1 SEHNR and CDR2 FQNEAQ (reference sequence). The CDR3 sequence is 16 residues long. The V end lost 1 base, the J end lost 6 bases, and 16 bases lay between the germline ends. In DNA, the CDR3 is TGTGCCAGCAGCTTAGTCTTGGGGAGAGGCGGCAATGAGCAGTTCTTC. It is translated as CASSLVLGRGGNEQFF.

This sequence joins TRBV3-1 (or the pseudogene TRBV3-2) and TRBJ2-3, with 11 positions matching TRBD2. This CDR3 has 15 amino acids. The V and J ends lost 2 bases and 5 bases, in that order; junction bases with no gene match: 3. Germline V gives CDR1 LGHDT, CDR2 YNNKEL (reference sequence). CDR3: CASSQSGTSGDTQYF. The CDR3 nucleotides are TGTGCCAGCAGCCAATCGGGGACTAGCGGAGATACGCAGTATTTT.

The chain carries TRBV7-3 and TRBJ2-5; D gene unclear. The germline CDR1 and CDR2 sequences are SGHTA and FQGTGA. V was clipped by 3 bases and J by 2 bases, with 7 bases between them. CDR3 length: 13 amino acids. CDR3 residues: CASSFLAQETQYF. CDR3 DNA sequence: TGTGCCAGCAGCTTCCTGGCTCAAGAGACCCAGTACTTC. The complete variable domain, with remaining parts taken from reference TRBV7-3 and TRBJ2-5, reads GAGVSQTPSNKVTEKGKYVELRCDPISGHTALYWYRQSLGQGPEFLIYFQGTGAADDSGLPNDRFFAVRPEGSVSTLKIQRTERGDSAVYLCASSFLAQETQYFGPGTRLLVL.

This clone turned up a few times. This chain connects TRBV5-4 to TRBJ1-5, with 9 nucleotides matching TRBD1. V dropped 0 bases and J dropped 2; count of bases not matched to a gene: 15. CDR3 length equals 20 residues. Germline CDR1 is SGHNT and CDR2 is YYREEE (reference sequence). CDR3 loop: CASSLERDRARRMGNQPQHF. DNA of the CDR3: TGTGCCAGCAGCTTGGAAAGGGACAGGGCCCGACGAATGGGCAATCAGCCCCAGCATTTT.

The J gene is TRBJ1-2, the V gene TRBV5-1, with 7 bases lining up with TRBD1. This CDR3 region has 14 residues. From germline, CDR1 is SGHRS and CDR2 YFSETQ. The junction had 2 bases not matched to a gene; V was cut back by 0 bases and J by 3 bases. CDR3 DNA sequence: TGCGCCAGCAGCTTGGGGGGACAGCACTATGGCTACACCTTC. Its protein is CASSLGGQHYGYTF. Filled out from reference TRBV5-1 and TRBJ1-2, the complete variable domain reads KAGVTQTPRYLIKTRGQQVTLSCSPISGHRSVSWYQQTPGQGLQFLFEYFSETQRNKGNFPGRFSGRQFSNSRSEMNVSTLELGDSALYLCASSLGGQHYGYTFGSGTRLTVV.

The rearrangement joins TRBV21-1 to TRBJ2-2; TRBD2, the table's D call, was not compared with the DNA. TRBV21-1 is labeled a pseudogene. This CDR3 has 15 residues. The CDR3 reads CASSKVRVNTGELFF. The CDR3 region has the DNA TGTGCCAGCAGCAAAGTTCGGGTGAACACCGGGGAGCTGTTTTTT.

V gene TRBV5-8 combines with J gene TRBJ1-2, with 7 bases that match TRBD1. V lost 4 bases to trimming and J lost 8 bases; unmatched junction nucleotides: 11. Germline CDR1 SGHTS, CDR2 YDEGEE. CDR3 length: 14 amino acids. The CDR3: CASSPRGGGTGYTF. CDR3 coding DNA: TGTGCCAGCAGCCCCCGTGGAGGGGGCACGGGCTACACCTTC. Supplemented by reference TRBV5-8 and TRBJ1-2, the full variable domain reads EAGVTQSPTHLIKTRGQQATLRCSPISGHTSVYWYQQALGLGLQFLLWYDEGEERNRGNFPPRFSGRQFPNYSSELNVNALELEDSALYLCASSPRGGGTGYTFGSGTRLTVV.

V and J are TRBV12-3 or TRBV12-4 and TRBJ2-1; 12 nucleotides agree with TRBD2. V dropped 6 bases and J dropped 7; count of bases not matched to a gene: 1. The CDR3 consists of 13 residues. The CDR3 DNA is TGTGCCAGCAGGACTAGCGGGGGTAATGAGCAGTTCTTC. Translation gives CASRTSGGNEQFF.

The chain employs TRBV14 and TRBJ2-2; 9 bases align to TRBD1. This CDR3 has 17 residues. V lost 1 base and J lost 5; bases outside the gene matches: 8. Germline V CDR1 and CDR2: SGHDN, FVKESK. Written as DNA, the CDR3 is TGTGCCAGCAGCCAAGCGCCGGGACAGGGATTGACCGGGGAGCTGTTTTTT. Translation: CASSQAPGQGLTGELFF.

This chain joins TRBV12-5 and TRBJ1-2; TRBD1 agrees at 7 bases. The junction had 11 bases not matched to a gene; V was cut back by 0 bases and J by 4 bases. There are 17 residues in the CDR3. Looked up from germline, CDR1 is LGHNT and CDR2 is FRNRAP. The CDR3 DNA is TGTGCTAGTGGTTTGGTACCTCAGGGGACAGCCCTCTATGGCTACACCTTC. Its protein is CASGLVPQGTALYGYTF.

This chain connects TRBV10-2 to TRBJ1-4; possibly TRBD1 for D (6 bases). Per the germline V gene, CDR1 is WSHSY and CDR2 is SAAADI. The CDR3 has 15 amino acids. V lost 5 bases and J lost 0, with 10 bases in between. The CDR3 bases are TGCGCCAGCAGTAGGGGGAAATCAACTAATGAAAAACTGTTTTTT. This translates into CASSRGKSTNEKLFF.

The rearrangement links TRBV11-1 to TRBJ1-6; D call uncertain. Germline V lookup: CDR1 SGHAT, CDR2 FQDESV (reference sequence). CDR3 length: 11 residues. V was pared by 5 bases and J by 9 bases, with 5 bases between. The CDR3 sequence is CASSNGSPLHF. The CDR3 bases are TGTGCCAGCAGCAACGGTTCACCCCTCCACTTT.

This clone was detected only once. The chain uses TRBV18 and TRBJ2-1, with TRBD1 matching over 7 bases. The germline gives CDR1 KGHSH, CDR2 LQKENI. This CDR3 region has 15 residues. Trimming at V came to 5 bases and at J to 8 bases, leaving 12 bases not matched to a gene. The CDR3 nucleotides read TGTGCCAGCTCAGAGGACAGGTTTTTTATAGATGAGCAGTTCTTC. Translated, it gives CASSEDRFFIDEQFF.

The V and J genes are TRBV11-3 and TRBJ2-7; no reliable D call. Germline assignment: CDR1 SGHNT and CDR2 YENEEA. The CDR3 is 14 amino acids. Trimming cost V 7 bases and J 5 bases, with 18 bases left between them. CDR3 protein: CASTPGGASDEQYF. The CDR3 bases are TGTGCCAGCACCCCTGGTGGAGCATCGGACGAGCAGTACTTC.

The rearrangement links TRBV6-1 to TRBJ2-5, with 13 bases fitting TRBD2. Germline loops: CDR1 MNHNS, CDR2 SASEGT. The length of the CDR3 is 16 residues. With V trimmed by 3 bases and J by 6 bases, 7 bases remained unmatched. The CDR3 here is CASSDWTSGGTKTQYF. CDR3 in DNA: TGTGCCAGCAGTGACTGGACTAGCGGGGGTACAAAGACCCAGTACTTC.

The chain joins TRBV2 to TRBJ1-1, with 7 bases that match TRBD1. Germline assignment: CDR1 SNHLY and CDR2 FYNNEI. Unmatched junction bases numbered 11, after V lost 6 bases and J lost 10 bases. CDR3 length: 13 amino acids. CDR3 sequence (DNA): TGTGCCAGCAGCTTAGGACAGGCGGCGGGAGCTTTCTTT. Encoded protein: CASSLGQAAGAFF. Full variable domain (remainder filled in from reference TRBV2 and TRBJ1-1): EPEVTQTPSHQVTQMGQEVILRCVPISNHLYFYWYRQILGQKVEFLVSFYNNEISEKSEIFDDQFSVERPDGSNFTLKIRSTKLEDSAMYFCASSLGQAAGAFFGQGTRLTVV.

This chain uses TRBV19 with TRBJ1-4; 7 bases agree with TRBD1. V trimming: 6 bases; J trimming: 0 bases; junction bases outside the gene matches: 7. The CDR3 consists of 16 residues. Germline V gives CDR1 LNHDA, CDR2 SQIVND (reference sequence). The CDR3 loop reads CASRGQIVPTNEKLFF. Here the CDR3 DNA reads TGTGCCAGTAGGGGACAGATTGTTCCAACTAATGAAAAACTGTTTTTT.

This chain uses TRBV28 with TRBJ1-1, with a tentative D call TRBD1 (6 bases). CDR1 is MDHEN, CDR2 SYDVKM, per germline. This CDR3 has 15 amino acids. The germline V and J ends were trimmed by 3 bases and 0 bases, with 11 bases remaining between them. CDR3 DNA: TGTGCCAGCAGTTTGTCCGCAGGGGTGAACACTGAAGCTTTCTTT. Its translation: CASSLSAGVNTEAFF.

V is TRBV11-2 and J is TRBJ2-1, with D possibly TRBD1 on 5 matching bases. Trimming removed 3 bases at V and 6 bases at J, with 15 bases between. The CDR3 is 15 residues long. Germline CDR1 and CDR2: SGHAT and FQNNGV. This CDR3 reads CASSLQGNWGNEQFF. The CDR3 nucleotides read TGTGCCAGCAGCTTGCAGGGAAATTGGGGCAATGAGCAGTTCTTC. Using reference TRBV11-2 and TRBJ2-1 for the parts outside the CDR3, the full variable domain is EAGVAQSPRYKIIEKRQSVAFWCNPISGHATLYWYQQILGQGPKLLIQFQNNGVVDDSQLPKDRFSAERLKGVDSTLKIQPAKLEDSAVYLCASSLQGNWGNEQFFGPGTRLTVL.

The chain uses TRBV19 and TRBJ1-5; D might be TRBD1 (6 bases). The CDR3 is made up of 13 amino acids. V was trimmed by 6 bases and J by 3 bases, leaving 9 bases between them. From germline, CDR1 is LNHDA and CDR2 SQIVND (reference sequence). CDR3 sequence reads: CASSGQSNQPQHF. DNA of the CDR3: TGTGCCAGTAGCGGACAGTCCAATCAGCCCCAGCATTTT.

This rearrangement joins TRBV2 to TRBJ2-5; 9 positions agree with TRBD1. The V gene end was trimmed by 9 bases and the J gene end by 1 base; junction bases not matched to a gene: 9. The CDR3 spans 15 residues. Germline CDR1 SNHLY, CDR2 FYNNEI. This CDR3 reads CASEKDRGLQETQYF. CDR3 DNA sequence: TGTGCCAGTGAAAAGGACAGGGGCCTCCAAGAGACCCAGTACTTC.

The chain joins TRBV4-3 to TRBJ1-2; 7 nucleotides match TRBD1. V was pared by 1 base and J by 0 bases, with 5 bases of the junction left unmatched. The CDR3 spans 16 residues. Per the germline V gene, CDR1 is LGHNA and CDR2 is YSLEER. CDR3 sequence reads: CASSQVRGRSNYGYTF. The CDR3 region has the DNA TGCGCCAGCAGCCAAGTGAGGGGGCGGTCTAACTATGGCTACACCTTC.

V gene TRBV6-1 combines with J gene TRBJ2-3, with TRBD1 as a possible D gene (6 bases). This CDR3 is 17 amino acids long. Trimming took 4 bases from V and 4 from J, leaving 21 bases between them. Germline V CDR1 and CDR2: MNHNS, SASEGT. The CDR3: CASSVTSTEGGSDTQYF. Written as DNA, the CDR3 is TGTGCCAGCAGTGTCACTTCGACGGAAGGGGGTTCAGATACGCAGTATTTT.

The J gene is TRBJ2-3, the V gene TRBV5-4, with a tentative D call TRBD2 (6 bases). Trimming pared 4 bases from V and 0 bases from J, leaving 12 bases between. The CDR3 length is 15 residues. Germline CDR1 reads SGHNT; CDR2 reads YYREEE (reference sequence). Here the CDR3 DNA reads TGTGCCAGCAGCAATATGCGGGGTAGCACAGATACGCAGTATTTT. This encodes CASSNMRGSTDTQYF.

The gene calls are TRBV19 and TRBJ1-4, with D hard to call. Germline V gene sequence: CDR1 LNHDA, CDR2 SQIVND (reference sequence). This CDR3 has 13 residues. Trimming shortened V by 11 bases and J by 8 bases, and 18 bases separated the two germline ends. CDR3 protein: CAHNGGPGEKLFF. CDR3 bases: TGTGCCCATAATGGTGGGCCGGGGGAAAAACTGTTTTTT.

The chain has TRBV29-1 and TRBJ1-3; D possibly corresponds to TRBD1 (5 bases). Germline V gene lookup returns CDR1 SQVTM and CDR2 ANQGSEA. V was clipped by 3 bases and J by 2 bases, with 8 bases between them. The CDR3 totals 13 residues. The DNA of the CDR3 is TGCAGCGTTGACACGGGGGCTGGAAACACCATATATTTT. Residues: CSVDTGAGNTIYF. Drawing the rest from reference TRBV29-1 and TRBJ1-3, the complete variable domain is SAVISQKPSRDICQRGTSLTIQCQVDSQVTMMFWYRQQPGQSLTLIATANQGSEATYESGFVIDKFPISRPNLTFSTLTVSNMSPEDSSIYLCSVDTGAGNTIYFGEGSWLTVV.

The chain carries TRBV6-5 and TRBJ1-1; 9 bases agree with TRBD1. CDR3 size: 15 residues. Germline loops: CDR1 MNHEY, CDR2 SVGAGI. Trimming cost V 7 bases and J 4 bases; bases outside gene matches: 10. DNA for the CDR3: TGTGCCAGCATCTTGTTCACGACAGGGGGCACTGAAGCTTTCTTT. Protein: CASILFTTGGTEAFF.

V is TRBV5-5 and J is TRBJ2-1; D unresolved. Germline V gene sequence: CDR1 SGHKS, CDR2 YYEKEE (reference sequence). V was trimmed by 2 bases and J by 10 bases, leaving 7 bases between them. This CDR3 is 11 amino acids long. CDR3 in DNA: TGTGCCAGCAGCTTACTACCGGAGCAGTTCTTC. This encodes CASSLLPEQFF.

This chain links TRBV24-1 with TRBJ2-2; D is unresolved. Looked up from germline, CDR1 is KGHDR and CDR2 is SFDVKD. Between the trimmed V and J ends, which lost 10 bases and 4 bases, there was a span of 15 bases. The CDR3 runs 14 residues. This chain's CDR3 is CATADSTFTGELFF. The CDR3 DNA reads TGTGCCACTGCGGATAGTACGTTCACCGGGGAGCTGTTTTTT.